The rows below give T cell receptor beta chains drawn from one sample of a study of cytotoxic CD8 clonotypes in ibrutinib-treated CLL. TCRdb keeps only in-frame clones here, not all; method: immunoSEQ multiplex PCR. The sample contains about 35,000 clones, 70% to 80% of which appear only once. The sequencing here drew on PBMCs, taken at disease progression, from a patient treated with ibrutinib. The receptors were sampled from a human donor with chronic lymphocytic leukemia. Both conserved end residues are part of each CDR3. The order of the fields is D gene, V gene, J gene, clone size, CDR3 DNA, CDR3 protein. The D gene is left open where the match is weak. Clone sizes are given selectively: once, few, many, or a class where the clone is expanded.

TRBD1	TRBV6-6	TRBJ1-6	medium-sized	TGTGCCAGCAGAACGGACAGGGGCTGGAATAATTCACCCCTCCACTTT	CASRTDRGWNNSPLHF
TRBD1	TRBV6-4	TRBJ2-2	few	TGTGCCAGCGTCCCCGAGGGACAGGGGGAGGGTACCGGGGAGCTGTTTTTT	CASVPEGQGEGTGELFF
-	TRBV7-9	TRBJ2-7	few	TGTGCCAGCAGCTCCAGTCGTTGGGGGCGCTCCTACGAGCAGTACTTC	CASSSSRWGRSYEQYF
-	TRBV10-1	TRBJ1-5	-	TGCGCCAGCAGCGCTGGGGGGGATCAGCCCCAGCATTTT	CASSAGGDQPQHF
TRBD1	TRBV14	TRBJ2-2	-	TGTGCCAGCAGCCCCTATCCGGGACAGGGGAACACCGGGGAGCTGTTTTTT	CASSPYPGQGNTGELFF
-	TRBV7-9	TRBJ2-4	-	TGTGCCAGCAGCTTGGACGGGCTAGCCAAAAACATTCAGTACTTC	CASSLDGLAKNIQYF
-	TRBV2	TRBJ1-2	-	TGTGCCAGCAGTGATATAACGGACAGCTTCTATGGCTACACCTTC	CASSDITDSFYGYTF
-	TRBV9	TRBJ2-5	-	TGTGCCAGCAGCGTGGGACTTGAGGAGACCCAGTACTTC	CASSVGLEETQYF
-	TRBV6-4	TRBJ1-2	-	TGTGCCAGCAGTGACTCCCTCATTGGTGGGGCCTATGGCTACACCTTC	CASSDSLIGGAYGYTF
TRBD2	TRBV15	TRBJ2-3	-	TGTGCCACCCAGGCGGGGGGCAGCACAGATACGCAGTATTTT	CATQAGGSTDTQYF
-	TRBV6-1	TRBJ1-6	medium-sized	TGTGCCAGCAGTGAAGCTGGCGAATCTTCACCCCTCCACTTT	CASSEAGESSPLHF
TRBD2	TRBV9	TRBJ2-2	-	TGTGCCAGCAGCCCCAGACTAGCGGGGTCTGGCACCGGGGAGCTGTTTTTT	CASSPRLAGSGTGELFF
-	TRBV29-1	TRBJ1-1	-	TGCAGCGTTGAATTGGGGGCGGTGGGCACTGAAGCTTTCTTT	CSVELGAVGTEAFF
TRBD1	TRBV5-1	TRBJ2-7	-	TGCGCCAGCAGCTTCCGGGACAGTTACGAGCAGTACTTC	CASSFRDSYEQYF
-	TRBV6-1	TRBJ1-1	few	TGTGCCAGCAGTGAAACCGTGAACACTGAAGCTTTCTTT	CASSETVNTEAFF
-	TRBV27	TRBJ1-1	-	TGTGCCAGCAAGGGTAACACTGAAGCTTTCTTT	CASKGNTEAFF
-	TRBV19	TRBJ1-2	-	TGTGCCAGTAGTCTCGACAGTAGCGGCTACACCTTC	CASSLDSSGYTF
-	TRBV19	TRBJ2-7	medium-sized	TGTGCCAGTAGTAGCAACACGATCTCCTACGAGCAGTACTTC	CASSSNTISYEQYF
-	TRBV6-6	TRBJ2-7	-	TGTGCCAGCTCACCAGGGACCTACGAGCAGTACTTC	CASSPGTYEQYF
TRBD2	TRBV7-8	TRBJ2-7	-	TGTGCCAGCAGCTTCTTTAGCGGGGGGGTTCCCTACGAGCAGTACTTC	CASSFFSGGVPYEQYF
TRBD1	TRBV27	TRBJ2-3	-	TGTGCCAGCACCCGGGACAGAACTACAGATACGCAGTATTTT	CASTRDRTTDTQYF
-	TRBV19	TRBJ2-1	-	TGTGCCAGCGGACACAATGAGCAGTTCTTC	CASGHNEQFF
TRBD1	TRBV18	TRBJ2-1	-	TGTGCCAGCTCACCAGGGACAGACCACAATGAGCAGTTCTTC	CASSPGTDHNEQFF
-	TRBV7-9	TRBJ1-6	-	TGTGCCAGCAGCTTACAGGATTCACCCCTCCACTTT	CASSLQDSPLHF
TRBD1	TRBV2	TRBJ1-4	-	TGTGCCAGCAGTGATGTAGGGCGACAGGGTGAAAAACTGTTTTTT	CASSDVGRQGEKLFF
TRBD1	TRBV29-1	TRBJ2-7	-	TGCAGCGTTGTAAAGTTGTCGGACAGGGACTACGAGCAGTACTTC	CSVVKLSDRDYEQYF
TRBD1	TRBV4-1	TRBJ2-5	few	TGCGCCAGCAGCCAAGAGGGGGACAGGGAGACCCAGTACTTC	CASSQEGDRETQYF
-	TRBV7-9	TRBJ2-1	-	TGTGCCAGCAGCGCCACCTATACCCGTAATGAGCAGTTCTTC	CASSATYTRNEQFF
-	TRBV5-1	TRBJ2-1	-	TGCGCCAGCAGCTTCGGCAGGACGGAGGAGCAGTTCTTC	CASSFGRTEEQFF
-	TRBV5-1	TRBJ2-6	-	TGCGCCAGCAGCGCCCAGGGGTCTGGGGCCAACGTCCTGACTTTC	CASSAQGSGANVLTF
-	TRBV5-1	TRBJ1-2	-	TGCGCCAGCAGCTTGGACGGGACGGCGGATGGCTACACCTTC	CASSLDGTADGYTF
-	TRBV10-3	TRBJ1-2	-	TGTGCCATCACCCCCGCCCCCGGGTATGGCTACACCTTC	CAITPAPGYGYTF
TRBD2	TRBV6-5	TRBJ2-5	-	TGTGCCAGCGGGTCCGGGACTAGCGGGACCCAGTACTTC	CASGSGTSGTQYF
TRBD1	TRBV5-4	TRBJ1-2	medium-sized	TGTGCCAGCAGCACCCAGGGGGCTGGGGGCTACACCTTC	CASSTQGAGGYTF
-	TRBV5-1	TRBJ1-2	-	TGCGCCAGCAGCTTGGTTGCTAACTATGGCTACACCTTC	CASSLVANYGYTF
-	TRBV27	TRBJ1-4	-	TGTGCCAGCAGCCCGACACCACCGCCAGTTAATGAAAAACTGTTTTTT	CASSPTPPPVNEKLFF
-	TRBV10-2	TRBJ1-6	-	TGCGCCAGCAGTCTGGGACGGGCATTAGGTTCACCCCTCCACTTT	CASSLGRALGSPLHF
-	TRBV19	TRBJ2-3	-	TGTGCCAGTACCGAGCCCAAAGTCTCCACAGGGAGCTCAGATACGCAGTATTTT	CASTEPKVSTGSSDTQYF
-	TRBV6-1	TRBJ2-7	once	TGTGCCAGCAGTTACCACTACGAGCAGTACTTC	CASSYHYEQYF
-	TRBV5-6	TRBJ1-1	-	TGTGCCAGCAGATCGGACAAGAACACTGAAGCTTTCTTT	CASRSDKNTEAFF